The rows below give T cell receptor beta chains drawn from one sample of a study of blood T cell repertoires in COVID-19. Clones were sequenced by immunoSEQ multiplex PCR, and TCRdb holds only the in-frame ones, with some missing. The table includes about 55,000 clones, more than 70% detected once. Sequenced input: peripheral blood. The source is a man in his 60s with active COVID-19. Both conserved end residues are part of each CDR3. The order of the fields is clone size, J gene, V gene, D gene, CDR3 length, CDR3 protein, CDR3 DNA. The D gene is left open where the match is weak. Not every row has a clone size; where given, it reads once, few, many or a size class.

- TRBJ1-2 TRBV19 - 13 CASSIARRVGYTF TGTGCCAGTAGTATAGCTCGCAGGGTAGGCTACACCTTC
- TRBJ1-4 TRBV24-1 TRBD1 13 CATSGTGEEKLFF TGTGCCACCAGTGGGACAGGGGAGGAAAAACTGTTTTTT
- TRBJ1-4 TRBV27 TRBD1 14 CASSPGGLGEKLFF TGTGCCAGCAGTCCAGGGGGACTGGGGGAAAAACTGTTTTTT
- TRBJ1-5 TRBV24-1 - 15 CATSDRVRPHQPQHF TGTGCCACCAGTGATCGAGTCAGGCCCCATCAGCCCCAGCATTTT
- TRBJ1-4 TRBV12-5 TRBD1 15 CASGLARDSNEKLFF TGTGCTAGTGGTTTGGCGCGGGACAGTAATGAAAAACTGTTTTTT
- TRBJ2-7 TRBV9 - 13 CASSPRTPYEQYF TGTGCCAGCAGCCCCAGGACACCCTACGAGCAGTACTTC
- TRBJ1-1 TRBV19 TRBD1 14 CASSTNTGGTEAFF TGTGCCAGTAGTACGAATACAGGGGGCACTGAAGCTTTCTTT
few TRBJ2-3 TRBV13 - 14 CASSFAGGTDTQYF TGTGCCAGCAGCTTTGCTGGGGGCACGGATACGCAGTATTTT
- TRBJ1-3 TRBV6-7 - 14 CASSPGFFGNTIYF TGTGCCAGCAGTCCAGGGTTTTTTGGAAACACCATATATTTT
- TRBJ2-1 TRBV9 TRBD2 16 CASSFGTSGKYNEQFF TGTGCCAGCAGCTTCGGGACTAGCGGAAAATACAATGAGCAGTTCTTC
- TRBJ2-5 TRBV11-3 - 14 CASSLGREEETQYF TGTGCCAGCAGCTTAGGCAGGGAGGAGGAGACCCAGTACTTC
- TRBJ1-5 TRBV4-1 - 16 CASSQGLVLPNQPQHF TGCGCCAGCAGCCAAGGTTTGGTACTCCCCAATCAGCCCCAGCATTTT
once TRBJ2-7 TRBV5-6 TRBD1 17 CASSFALLGTGMEEQYF TGTGCCAGCAGCTTTGCGCTCCTTGGGACAGGGATGGAAGAGCAGTACTTC
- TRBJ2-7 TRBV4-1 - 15 CASSQDPQGADEQYF TGCGCCAGCAGCCAAGATCCACAGGGAGCTGACGAGCAGTACTTC
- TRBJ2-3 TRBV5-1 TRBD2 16 CASSLGLAGDTDTQYF TGCGCCAGCAGCTTGGGACTAGCGGGAGACACAGATACGCAGTATTTT
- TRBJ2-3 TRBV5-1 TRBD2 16 CASSLPLAGGPDTQYF TGCGCCAGCAGCTTGCCGCTAGCGGGAGGGCCAGATACGCAGTATTTT
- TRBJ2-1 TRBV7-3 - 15 CASSLSGMSYNEQFF TGTGCCAGCAGCTTAAGCGGGATGTCCTACAATGAGCAGTTCTTC
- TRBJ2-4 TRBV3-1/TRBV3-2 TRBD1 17 CASSPQLGTAPSNIQYF TGTGCCAGCAGCCCCCAGCTCGGGACAGCCCCAAGTAACATTCAGTACTTC
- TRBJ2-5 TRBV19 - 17 CASSIGRQGPAQETQYF TGTGCCAGTAGTATTGGGCGGCAGGGCCCCGCTCAAGAGACCCAGTACTTC
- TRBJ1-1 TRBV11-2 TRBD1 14 CASSWGQGAAEAFF TGTGCCAGCAGCTGGGGACAGGGGGCGGCTGAAGCTTTCTTT
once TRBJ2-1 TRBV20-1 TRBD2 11 CSASAGEEQFF TGCAGTGCTAGCGCGGGAGAGGAGCAGTTCTTC
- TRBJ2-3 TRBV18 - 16 CASSQQEGGPSRTQYF TGTGCCAGCTCCCAGCAAGAGGGAGGCCCCTCCCGTACGCAGTATTTT
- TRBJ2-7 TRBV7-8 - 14 CASSLTVLIHEQYF TGTGCCAGCAGCTTGACAGTCCTCATTCACGAGCAGTACTTC
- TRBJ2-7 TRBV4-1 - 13 CASSQVGRVEQYF TGCGCCAGCAGCCAAGTTGGGCGGGTCGAGCAGTACTTC
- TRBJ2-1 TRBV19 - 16 CASNPGLAGRYNEQFF TGTGCCAGTAATCCCGGTCTCGCGGGCCGTTACAATGAGCAGTTCTTC
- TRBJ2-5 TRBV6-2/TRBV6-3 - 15 CASSYSAAARRTQYF TGTGCCAGCAGTTACTCAGCCGCAGCCAGGCGGACCCAGTACTTC
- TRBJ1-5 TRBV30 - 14 CAWTNRDKNQPQHF TGTGCCTGGACTAACCGGGACAAGAATCAGCCCCAGCATTTT
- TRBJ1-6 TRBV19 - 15 CASSRRPRADSPLHF TGTGCCAGTAGTCGACGACCCCGAGCGGATTCACCCCTCCACTTT
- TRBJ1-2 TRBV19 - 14 CASTGWQGRDGYTF TGTGCCAGTACGGGGTGGCAGGGGAGAGATGGCTACACCTTC
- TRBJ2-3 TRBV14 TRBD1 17 CASSQVWPGGWTDTQYF TGTGCCAGCAGCCAAGTGTGGCCAGGGGGCTGGACAGATACGCAGTATTTT
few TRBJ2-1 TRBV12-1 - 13 CASSSLTSGSGVF TGTGCCAGCAGCTCCCTGACTAGCGGGAGTGGGGTCTTC
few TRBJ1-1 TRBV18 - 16 CASSPNRRGEDTEAFF TGTGCCAGCTCACCTAACCGGCGCGGGGAGGACACTGAAGCTTTCTTT
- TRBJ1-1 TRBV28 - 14 CASSLFSTPQEAFF TGTGCCAGCAGTTTATTTTCGACACCCCAGGAAGCTTTCTTT
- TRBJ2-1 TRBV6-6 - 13 CASTEASINEQFF TGTGCCAGCACGGAGGCTAGCATAAATGAGCAGTTCTTC
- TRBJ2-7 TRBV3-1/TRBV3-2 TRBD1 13 CASSYDRAYEQYF TGTGCCAGCAGCTATGACAGGGCCTACGAGCAGTACTTC
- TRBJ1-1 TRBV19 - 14 CASSIGAVITEAFF TGTGCCAGTAGTATTGGGGCGGTGATCACTGAAGCTTTCTTT
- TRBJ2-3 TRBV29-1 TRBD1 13 CSSRQGATDTQYF TGCAGCTCCCGTCAGGGGGCAACAGATACGCAGTATTTT
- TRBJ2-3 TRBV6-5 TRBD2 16 CASSSGREGNADTQYF TGTGCCAGCAGTTCCGGGCGGGAGGGGAACGCAGATACGCAGTATTTT
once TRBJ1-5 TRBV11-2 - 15 CASSFDGGNNQPQHF TGTGCCAGCAGCTTCGACGGGGGTAACAATCAGCCCCAGCATTTT
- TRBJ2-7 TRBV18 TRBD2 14 CASSTLAESYEQYF TGTGCCAGCTCCACCCTAGCGGAATCCTACGAGCAGTACTTC
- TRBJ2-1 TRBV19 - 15 CASSQRESPYNEQFF TGTGCCAGTAGCCAACGGGAAAGCCCCTACAATGAGCAGTTCTTC
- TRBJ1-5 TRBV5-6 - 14 CASSNGGDGQPQHF TGTGCCAGCAGCAACGGGGGGGATGGGCAGCCCCAGCATTTT
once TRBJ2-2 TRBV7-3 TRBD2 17 CASSRGLAGGDTGELFF TGTGCCAGCAGCCGCGGACTAGCGGGAGGGGACACCGGGGAGCTGTTTTTT
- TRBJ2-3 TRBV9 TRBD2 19 CASSVGGLAGAGPTDTQYF TGTGCCAGCAGCGTAGGGGGACTAGCGGGAGCCGGCCCCACAGATACGCAGTATTTT
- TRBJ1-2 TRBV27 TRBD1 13 CASRQGINYGYTF TGTGCCAGCAGACAGGGGATAAACTATGGCTACACCTTC
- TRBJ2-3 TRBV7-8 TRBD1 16 CASSAAPGQGTDTQYF TGTGCCAGCAGCGCCGCACCGGGACAGGGCACAGATACGCAGTATTTT
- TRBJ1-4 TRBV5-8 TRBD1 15 CASRTGVGAGEKLFF TGTGCCAGTCGGACAGGGGTCGGAGCGGGTGAAAAACTGTTTTTT
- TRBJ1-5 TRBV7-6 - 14 CASSLQGMNQPQHF TGTGCCAGCAGCCTACAGGGTATGAATCAGCCCCAGCATTTT
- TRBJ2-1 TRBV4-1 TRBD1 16 CASSRTTGTGYNEQFF TGCGCCAGCTCCCGAACAACCGGGACAGGGTATAATGAGCAGTTCTTC
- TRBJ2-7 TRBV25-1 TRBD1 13 CANLTGEVDEQYF TGTGCCAACCTTACAGGGGAAGTCGACGAGCAGTACTTC
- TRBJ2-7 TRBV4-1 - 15 CASRPRDLDSYEQYF TGCGCCAGCAGACCCCGGGACTTAGACTCCTACGAGCAGTACTTC
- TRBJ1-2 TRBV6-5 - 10 CASGRNGYTF TGTGCCAGCGGCCGTAATGGCTACACCTTC
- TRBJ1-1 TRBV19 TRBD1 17 CASRNTGTGNQNTEAFF TGTGCCAGCCGCAACACCGGGACAGGGAATCAGAACACTGAAGCTTTCTTT
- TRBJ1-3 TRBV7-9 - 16 CASSLARVSSGNTIYF TGTGCCAGCAGCTTAGCCAGGGTGAGCTCTGGAAACACCATATATTTT
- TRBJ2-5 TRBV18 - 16 CASSPSGQGGQETQYF TGTGCCAGCTCACCATCGGGTCAGGGGGGACAAGAGACCCAGTACTTC